This T cell receptor (beta chain) was obtained from a study of blood T cell repertoires in COVID-19. Across the study: COVID-19 samples from acute and convalescent phases originated in the United States, Italy and Spain. Sources were T cells, B-cell-depleted T cells, or PBMCs; the material itself was cDNA or gDNA.

Trimming cost V 0 bases and J 2 bases; bases outside gene matches: 6. In germline, CDR1 is SGHVS, CDR2 FQNEAQ. The CDR3 extends over 16 amino acids. In the original workflow: Counts of nucleated cells, estimated from reference gene primer amplification, were obtained. Here immunoSEQ multiplex PCR was the method, and the copy in TCRdb shows in-frame clones only, minus some. That table is the source of V, J and clone size, and D and trimming were worked out from the DNA. The repertoire includes more than 300,000 clones, around 90% of them detected once, and roughly 6.7% sits in the top ten. The clonotype comes from a man between 18 and 35 years old who had recovered from COVID-19. Sequenced material: peripheral blood. This chain uses TRBV7-8 with TRBJ2-7, with 8 bases lining up with TRBD1. The CDR3 loop reads CASSLARQGLAYEQYF. The DNA for the CDR3 is TGTGCCAGCAGCTTAGCCCGACAGGGGCTCGCCTACGAGCAGTACTTC.